This T cell receptor (beta chain) was documented in a study of early T cells in non-severe SARS-CoV-2 infection. This CDR3 is 14 amino acids long. J lost 4 bases, V lost 5 bases, and 4 bases had no gene match. Germline loops: CDR1 SNHLY, CDR2 FYNNEI. TCRdb fed the 5' RACE reads into MiXCR, producing one record per CDR3 protein. This table holds 25,000 to 35,000 distinct CDR3 sequences, around 4% found once. This sequence originates from an adult who was a healthcare worker with PCR-confirmed SARS-CoV-2 infection or an uninfected control (not recorded which). Sequencing was carried out using whole blood. The V and J genes are TRBV2 and TRBJ1-4; 7 positions agree with TRBD1. CDR3 in amino acids: CASSLTGFNEKLFF. The CDR3 coding sequence is TGTGCCAGCAGTTTGACAGGGTTTAATGAAAAACTGTTTTTT.